This T cell receptor (beta chain) was sequenced in a study of CD8+ T cells in alopecia areata. Across the whole study: Oral tofacitinib (5 to 10 mg twice daily) was administered to treated patients. General study findings and limits: Among patients, TCR sharing was less clear than in mice, a difference possibly due in part to HLA diversity in the patient population.

RNA, once extracted, was reverse transcribed into cDNA for use as the sequencing template. Assay used: immunoSEQ multiplex PCR; TCRdb lists only in-frame clones, some missing. The data show about 150,000 clones, around 87% seen once. The germline V gene has CDR1 MNHEY and CDR2 SMNVEV (reference sequence). The J segment lost 5 bases and the V segment lost 7 bases, leaving 4 bases of the junction unmatched. This CDR3 has 13 residues. Individuals with alopecia areata gave both lesional scalp punch biopsies and peripheral blood for collection. About this clone itself: Antigen: not known.

The TCR originated in a human donor with alopecia areata. The J gene is TRBJ2-1, the V gene TRBV27; 8 bases fit TRBD2. Sequenced material: CD8+ T cells sorted from blood, taken at week 0. CDR3 nucleotide sequence: TGTGCCAGCAATCTAGCGGGTAACAATGAGCAGTTCTTC. Protein: CASNLAGNNEQFF.